This is a list of T cell receptor beta chains from one sample in a study of shared clonotypes between healthy human individuals. Clones were read by immunoSEQ multiplex PCR, and TCRdb kept only the in-frame ones, dropping some. The top ten clones hold about 1.7% of a sample with hundreds of thousands of clones, 72% of them seen once. Sequenced: memory CD4+ T cells sorted from blood. These receptors all come from a woman between 25 and 40 years old in good health. Each CDR3 is given with its conserved first and last residue. D genes are given only for firm matches. Rows may omit the clone size; those that give it use once, few, many or a size class.

cdr3_aa cdr3_nt clone_size d_call j_call v_call
CASRRRDINTGELFF TGTGCCAGCAGACGACGGGACATCAACACCGGGGAGCTGTTTTTT NA NA TRBJ2-2 TRBV2
CASSLAQREGQGQFF TGTGCCAGCAGCTTAGCCCAGCGGGAGGGCCAAGGGCAGTTCTTC NA TRBD2 TRBJ2-1 TRBV11-2
CASSSGGNQPQHF TGCGCCAGCAGCTCAGGGGGGAATCAGCCCCAGCATTTT NA TRBD1 TRBJ1-5 TRBV5-1
CASSPFAARISDEQYF TGTGCCAGCTCACCATTCGCGGCCCGAATAAGCGACGAGCAGTACTTC NA NA TRBJ2-7 TRBV18
CASKPGPSENYEQYF TGTGCCAGCAAGCCCGGACCGTCAGAGAACTACGAGCAGTACTTC NA NA TRBJ2-7 TRBV5-5
CASSEVVSGANVLTF TGTGCCAGCAGTGAAGTTGTCTCTGGGGCCAACGTCCTGACTTTC NA NA TRBJ2-6 TRBV2
CASSLAARPYEQYF TGTGCCAGCAGCTTGGCCGCAAGGCCCTACGAGCAGTACTTC NA NA TRBJ2-7 TRBV5-4
CASSRPGGANTGELFF TGTGCCAGCAGTCGACCCGGGGGCGCGAACACCGGGGAGCTGTTTTTT NA NA TRBJ2-2 TRBV7-8
CASSQRTGGTYGYTF TGCGCCAGCAGCCAACGGACAGGGGGCACCTATGGCTACACCTTC NA TRBD1 TRBJ1-2 TRBV4-1
CASITTGTATNYGYTF TGCGCCAGCATAACCACGGGGACAGCGACTAACTATGGCTACACCTTC NA TRBD1 TRBJ1-2 TRBV23-1
CASSPGRQPQHF TGTGCCAGCAGCCCAGGTCGTCAGCCCCAGCATTTT NA NA TRBJ1-5 TRBV28
CASSFQETQYF TGTGCCAGCTCATTTCAAGAGACCCAGTACTTC NA NA TRBJ2-5 TRBV18
CASSLARLGHNEQFF TGTGCCAGCAGCTTGGCCCGATTAGGCCACAATGAGCAGTTCTTC NA NA TRBJ2-1 TRBV5-4
CASSLGTGGTEAFF TGTGCCAGCAGCTTGGGGACAGGGGGAACCGAAGCTTTCTTT NA TRBD1 TRBJ1-1 TRBV5-4
CASSSGLAVDTQYF TGCGCCAGCAGCTCCGGACTAGCTGTAGATACGCAGTATTTT NA TRBD2 TRBJ2-3 TRBV5-1
CASSLGGSGGEQETQYF TGTGCCAGCAGCTTGGGGGGTAGCGGAGGGGAACAAGAGACCCAGTACTTC NA NA TRBJ2-5 TRBV11-2
CASSLGGTSGYEQYF TGTGCCAGCAGCTTAGGTGGGACTAGCGGCTACGAGCAGTACTTC few TRBD2 TRBJ2-7 TRBV7-6
CASSLGGASPGDTQYF TGTGCCAGCAGCTTAGGAGGGGCATCACCTGGAGATACGCAGTATTTT NA NA TRBJ2-3 TRBV7-6
CASSLANTGTEAFF TGCGCCAGCAGCTTGGCCAACACGGGGACTGAAGCTTTCTTT NA NA TRBJ1-1 TRBV5-1
CASSEGWQPQHF TGTGCCAGCAGTGAGGGTTGGCAGCCCCAGCATTTT NA NA TRBJ1-5 TRBV6-1
CASRGDREESNQPQHF TGTGCCAGCAGGGGGGACAGGGAAGAGAGCAATCAGCCCCAGCATTTT NA TRBD1 TRBJ1-5 TRBV2
CASSYFQGVEQFF TGTGCCAGCAGTTACTTCCAGGGCGTTGAGCAGTTCTTC NA NA TRBJ2-1 TRBV6-6
CASSSTRSAEAFF TGTGCCAGCAGTTCCACCAGGAGCGCTGAAGCTTTCTTT NA NA TRBJ1-1 TRBV27
CASSAEWGQNTDTQYF TGTGCCAGCTCCGCGGAGTGGGGACAGAACACAGATACGCAGTATTTT NA TRBD1 TRBJ2-3 TRBV2
CASSFQGGGEAFF TGTGCCAGCAGCTTTCAGGGGGGTGGTGAAGCTTTCTTT NA TRBD1 TRBJ1-1 TRBV11-2
CASSSQGSSEQYF TGTGCCAGCAGCTCCCAGGGTTCTAGTGAGCAGTACTTC NA NA TRBJ2-7 TRBV5-4
CASRESGRGEKLFF TGCGCCAGCAGGGAATCAGGACGGGGGGAAAAACTGTTTTTT NA NA TRBJ1-4 TRBV5-1
CASSLALGLAGGVREQFF TGCGCCAGCAGCTTGGCCCTAGGACTAGCGGGAGGTGTGCGGGAGCAGTTCTTC NA TRBD2 TRBJ2-1 TRBV5-1